These 5 T cell receptor beta chains originate from one sample sequenced in a study of cytomegalovirus exposure and HLA in healthy donors. This PCR relied on a set of 60 Vbeta primers and 13 Jbeta primers. TCRdb keeps only in-frame clones here, not all; method: immunoSEQ multiplex PCR. This sample has 100,000 to 150,000 clones; roughly 78% occur once, and the top ten carry 4.5% to 5.5%. The sequencing input was PBMCs. These receptors were collected from a man aged 25-45 years in good health and CMV-seronegative.

This clone was seen a single time. This rearrangement joins TRBV7-9 to TRBJ2-6; tentative D call: TRBD2 (5 bases). Trimming took off 10 bases at V and 4 bases at J, with 17 bases between the two ends. The germline V gene has CDR1 SEHNR and CDR2 FQNEAQ (reference sequence). There are 15 residues in the CDR3. The DNA for the CDR3 is TGTGCCACTATCCCGGCGGGCACCGGGGCCAACGTCCTGACTTTC. Translating gives CATIPAGTGANVLTF.

The chain recombines TRBV18 with TRBJ1-1, with 9 nucleotides matching TRBD1. V lost 0 bases to trimming and J lost 6 bases; unmatched junction nucleotides: 5. The CDR3 extends over 15 amino acids. In germline, CDR1 is KGHSH, CDR2 LQKENI. The CDR3 nucleotides read TGTGCCAGCTCACCACCAACAGGGGGCATTGCTGAAGCTTTCTTT. Translating it yields CASSPPTGGIAEAFF.

This clone was recorded a few times. The chain joins TRBV29-1 to TRBJ2-1; 8 nucleotides align to TRBD2. V lost 6 bases to trimming and J lost 10 bases; unmatched junction nucleotides: 11. Germline V gene data show CDR1 as SQVTM and CDR2 as ANQGSEA. This CDR3 comprises 13 residues. The CDR3 DNA sequence: TGCAGCGTCCCTTTCGGGGGGGCGTGGGAGCAGTTCTTC. Residues: CSVPFGGAWEQFF.

The chain couples TRBV13 to TRBJ1-2; TRBD1 matches at 9 bases. The CDR3 has 15 amino acids. V lost 5 bases to trimming and J lost 1 base; unmatched junction nucleotides: 5. The germline V gene encodes CDR1 PRHDT and CDR2 FYEKMQ (reference sequence). In nucleotides, the CDR3 is TGTGCCAGCAGCCTCCGGGACAGGGATAACTATGGCTACACCTTC. Amino acid sequence: CASSLRDRDNYGYTF.

This chain uses TRBV28 with TRBJ1-1, with 10 bases matching TRBD1. Trimming at V came to 6 bases and at J to 4 bases, leaving 2 bases not matched to a gene. Looked up from germline, CDR1 is MDHEN and CDR2 is SYDVKM. This CDR3 has 13 amino acids. CDR3 nucleotides: TGTGCCAGCAGAGACAGGGGGCGCACTGAAGCTTTCTTT. Its translation: CASRDRGRTEAFF. The full variable domain, completed using reference TRBV28 and TRBJ1-1, is DVKVTQSSRYLVKRTGEKVFLECVQDMDHENMFWYRQDPGLGLRLIYFSYDVKMKEKGDIPEGYSVSREKKERFSLILESASTNQTSMYLCASRDRGRTEAFFGQGTRLTVV.